This T cell receptor beta chain was recorded in a study of cytomegalovirus exposure and HLA in healthy donors. 60 Vbeta and 13 Jbeta primers were used in PCR. The table came from immunoSEQ multiplex PCR; TCRdb's copy has only in-frame clones and leaves some out. This sample has around 180,000 clones; 84% occur once, and the top ten carry 4.8%. The CDR3 covers 15 residues. CDR1 is SGHRS, CDR2 YFSETQ, per germline. V lost 2 bases, J lost 3 bases, and 2 bases stayed unmatched. Concerning this clone: The antigen is unknown.

Study results and limitations: Beyond CMV serostatus, there was no information to go on about immune exposure. The authors confirmed in vitro that a few CMV-associated chains were specific for CMV antigens.

The chain joins TRBV5-1 to TRBJ2-1, with TRBD1 matching 10 bases. Material for sequencing was PBMCs. This receptor was identified in a man between 18 and 29 years old in good health and CMV-seronegative. CDR3 sequence reads: CASSFRTGGYNEQFF. In DNA form, the CDR3 reads TGCGCCAGCAGCTTCCGGACAGGGGGCTACAATGAGCAGTTCTTC.